Listed below are T cell receptor beta chains from one sample, sequenced in a study of beta chain features in type 1 diabetes. Assay used: immunoSEQ multiplex PCR; TCRdb lists only in-frame clones, some missing. The sample holds some 350,000 clones, 9.6% seen once. Specimen: central memory CD4+ T cells from blood. These TCRs come from a man aged 25 to 45 with type 1 diabetes. Each CDR3 is given with its conserved first and last residue. The order of the fields is J gene, V gene, clone size, D gene, CDR3 protein, CDR3 DNA. The D gene is left open where the match is weak. Part of the rows lack a size; the others show once, few, many or a class for expanded clones.

TRBJ2-5 | TRBV7-2 | few | - | CASSFSPRETQYF | TGTGCCAGCAGCTTTAGTCCAAGGGAGACCCAGTACTTC
TRBJ2-7 | TRBV4-1 | many | - | CASSYRGGYEQYF | TGCGCCAGCAGCTACAGGGGAGGCTACGAGCAGTACTTC
TRBJ2-3 | TRBV2 | few | TRBD2 | CASSDGASGFTDTQYF | TGTGCCAGCAGTGATGGGGCTAGCGGGTTCACAGATACGCAGTATTTT
TRBJ2-3 | TRBV6-6 | few | - | CASSPQRRGDTQYF | TGTGCCAGCAGTCCTCAGCGTCGAGGAGATACGCAGTATTTT
TRBJ2-1 | TRBV19 | - | - | CASSAQAGPTPQFF | TGTGCCAGTTCTGCACAGGCAGGGCCAACGCCTCAGTTCTTC
TRBJ1-2 | TRBV2 | few | - | CASSEGLIGYTF | TGTGCCAGCAGTGAAGGACTTATCGGCTACACCTTC
TRBJ2-1 | TRBV6-1 | - | TRBD1 | CASSEEDRSPYNEQFF | TGTGCCAGCAGTGAAGAGGACAGGTCACCCTACAATGAGCAGTTCTTC
TRBJ2-5 | TRBV5-1 | - | - | CASSGGNQETQYF | TGCGCCAGCAGCGGTGGGAATCAAGAGACCCAGTACTTC
TRBJ2-1 | TRBV9 | many | TRBD2 | CASSVVAGGYNEQFF | TGTGCCAGCAGCGTAGTAGCGGGAGGCTACAATGAGCAGTTCTTC
TRBJ2-3 | TRBV6-6 | - | TRBD1 | CASSPTGDGADTQYF | TGTGCCAGCAGTCCGACAGGGGATGGGGCAGATACGCAGTATTTT
TRBJ2-5 | TRBV27 | - | TRBD2 | CASSREGETQYF | TGTGCCAGCAGTCGGGAGGGGGAGACCCAGTACTTC
TRBJ1-1 | TRBV29-1 | - | - | CSVGTQGFGTEAFF | TGCAGCGTTGGTACCCAAGGGTTTGGCACTGAAGCTTTCTTT
TRBJ1-2 | TRBV7-3 | - | - | CASSLTSDGYTF | TGTGCCAGCAGCTTAACATCTGATGGCTACACCTTC
TRBJ2-2 | TRBV7-2 | many | - | CASSESGPNTGELFF | TGTGCCAGCAGCGAAAGCGGGCCGAACACCGGGGAGCTGTTTTTT
TRBJ2-2 | TRBV28 | few | - | CASMNSLGELFF | TGTGCCAGCATGAACAGCCTCGGGGAGCTGTTTTTT
TRBJ1-4 | TRBV7-9 | many | - | CASTKEGNEKLFF | TGTGCCAGCACCAAGGAGGGTAATGAAAAACTGTTTTTT
TRBJ2-1 | TRBV9 | - | - | CASSVAMRVERFF | TGTGCCAGCAGCGTAGCTATGCGGGTCGAGCGGTTCTTC
TRBJ2-3 | TRBV7-9 | few | TRBD1 | CASSSNSGTEDTDTQYF | TGTGCCAGCAGCTCGAATTCAGGGACAGAAGACACAGATACGCAGTATTTT
TRBJ1-1 | TRBV7-3 | - | TRBD1 | CATSRDRYTEAFF | TGTGCCACCTCCAGGGACAGGTACACTGAAGCTTTCTTT
TRBJ2-6 | TRBV6-6 | few | TRBD1 | CAISGTGGAGANVLTF | TGTGCCATCAGCGGGACAGGGGGCGCTGGGGCCAACGTCCTGACTTTC
TRBJ2-7 | TRBV27 | few | TRBD1 | CASSLRQGIYEQYF | TGTGCCAGCAGTCTTCGACAGGGAATCTACGAGCAGTACTTC
TRBJ1-2 | TRBV10-3 | - | - | CAISGSANYGYTF | TGTGCCATCAGTGGCTCGGCTAACTATGGCTACACCTTC
TRBJ2-5 | TRBV5-5 | - | TRBD1 | CASKRGQANQETQYF | TGTGCCAGCAAGAGAGGACAGGCCAACCAAGAGACCCAGTACTTC
TRBJ2-3 | TRBV4-3 | - | - | CASSQAHGASETSTDTQYF | TGCGCCAGCAGCCAAGCCCACGGGGCTAGCGAAACTAGCACAGATACGCAGTATTTT
TRBJ1-2 | TRBV19 | few | - | CASSLGRNYGYTF | TGTGCCAGTAGTTTGGGACGGAACTATGGCTACACCTTC
TRBJ1-1 | TRBV10-2 | few | - | CASSESRGTEAFF | TGCGCCAGCAGTGAGTCACGGGGCACTGAAGCTTTCTTT
TRBJ2-7 | TRBV5-1 | many | - | CASSFDAYEQYF | TGCGCCAGCAGCTTTGATGCCTACGAGCAGTACTTC
TRBJ2-7 | TRBV7-9 | - | TRBD2 | CASSLRRERSGEQYF | TGTGCCAGCAGCTTAAGGCGGGAGAGGAGTGGCGAGCAGTACTTC
TRBJ2-2 | TRBV7-2 | - | - | CASSVTGNTGELFF | TGTGCCAGCAGCGTAACAGGGAACACCGGGGAGCTGTTTTTT
TRBJ1-3 | TRBV5-1 | few | - | CASSGGYSSGNTIYF | TGCGCCAGCAGCGGGGGGTACAGCTCTGGAAACACCATATATTTT
TRBJ2-7 | TRBV4-1 | few | TRBD2 | CASSPLPSGRDPSYEQYF | TGCGCCAGCAGCCCTTTACCTAGCGGGAGGGACCCTAGCTACGAGCAGTACTTC
TRBJ2-7 | TRBV5-1 | - | TRBD2 | CASSWAGAGEQYF | TGTGCCAGCAGCTGGGCGGGAGCAGGAGAGCAGTACTTC
TRBJ2-3 | TRBV7-2 | once | TRBD1 | CASSYGKQGAVTDTQYF | TGTGCCAGCAGCTACGGAAAACAGGGGGCGGTCACAGATACGCAGTATTTT
TRBJ1-4 | TRBV6-5 | - | - | CASKIGLNEKLFF | TGTGCCAGTAAAATCGGGTTAAATGAAAAACTGTTTTTT
TRBJ2-6 | TRBV4-2 | few | - | CASSARDAGFSGANVLTF | TGTGCCAGCAGCGCCCGGGACGCAGGATTTTCTGGGGCCAACGTCCTGACTTTC
TRBJ1-5 | TRBV9 | few | - | CASSVTDNQPQHF | TGTGCCAGCAGCGTGACAGACAATCAGCCCCAGCATTTT
TRBJ1-1 | TRBV19 | - | TRBD1 | CASSMATGGMNTEAFF | TGTGCCAGTAGTATGGCGACAGGGGGAATGAACACTGAAGCTTTCTTT
TRBJ1-2 | TRBV5-1 | few | - | CASRPNTEVSRGYTF | TGCGCCAGCAGACCTAATACAGAAGTATCGAGAGGCTACACCTTC
TRBJ2-5 | TRBV9 | - | TRBD2 | CASSASSGAIGETQYF | TGTGCCAGCAGCGCCTCTAGCGGGGCCATCGGAGAGACCCAGTACTTC
TRBJ2-1 | TRBV7-3 | - | - | CASSLAVDSYNEQFF | TGTGCCAGCAGCTTAGCGGTTGATAGTTACAATGAGCAGTTCTTC
TRBJ1-2 | TRBV6-5 | - | TRBD1 | CASRYGTGVNYGYTF | TGTGCCAGCAGATACGGGACAGGGGTTAACTATGGCTACACCTTC
TRBJ1-1 | TRBV19 | many | TRBD1 | CASSSGQGGTEAFF | TGTGCCAGTAGCTCGGGACAGGGAGGAACTGAAGCTTTCTTT
TRBJ2-3 | TRBV6-5 | - | TRBD1 | CASSTRQGQSDTQYF | TGTGCCAGCAGTACTCGACAGGGTCAGTCAGATACGCAGTATTTT
TRBJ2-7 | TRBV2 | many | - | CASSDEVAYEQYF | TGTGCCAGCAGTGACGAGGTAGCCTACGAGCAGTACTTC
TRBJ2-3 | TRBV6-5 | few | TRBD1 | CASSQGALRTDTQYF | TGTGCCAGCAGTCAGGGGGCGCTGAGAACAGATACGCAGTATTTT
TRBJ1-5 | TRBV19 | - | TRBD1 | CASSAGQGDQPQHF | TGTGCCAGTAGCGCCGGACAGGGGGATCAGCCCCAGCATTTT
TRBJ2-7 | TRBV11-2 | - | - | CASSLAVNSYEQYF | TGTGCCAGCAGCTTAGCAGTTAACTCCTACGAGCAGTACTTC
TRBJ2-3 | TRBV5-3 | - | TRBD2 | CARSSVAGGTRDTQYF | TGTGCCAGAAGCTCAGTAGCGGGAGGCACCCGGGATACGCAGTATTTT
TRBJ1-1 | TRBV28 | - | - | CASSPWRGPAEAFF | TGTGCCAGCAGTCCTTGGAGAGGGCCGGCTGAAGCTTTCTTT
TRBJ2-5 | TRBV5-1 | - | TRBD2 | CASSREVFETQYF | TGCGCCAGCAGCCGGGAGGTTTTTGAGACCCAGTACTTC
TRBJ2-5 | TRBV7-6 | - | TRBD1 | CASSLGTGEETQYF | TGTGCCAGCAGCTTAGGGACAGGGGAAGAGACCCAGTACTTC